These 32 T cell receptor beta chains came from one sample sequenced in a study of blood T cell repertoires in COVID-19. The assay was immunoSEQ multiplex PCR, and TCRdb's table has in-frame clones only and misses some. This sample has more than 450,000 clones, with about nine tenths found just once. Sequencing used PBMCs or T cells enriched from blood (not recorded which). The receptors stem from a woman between 18 and 29 years old who had recovered from COVID-19.

The V and J genes are TRBV7-9 and TRBJ1-2, with D possibly matching TRBD1 (5 bases). The V gene's germline CDR1 is SEHNR and CDR2 FQNEAQ (reference sequence). This CDR3 has 12 residues. V shed 5 bases and J shed 3 bases, with 7 bases lying between them. The CDR3 coding sequence is TGTGCCAGCAGCAGGGGCGACTATGGCTACACCTTC. Translation gives CASSRGDYGYTF.

The CDR3, as DNA: TGTGCCTGGGGCCGGGTGGAGCCTTTTAACTATGGCTACACCTTC. Its translation: CAWGRVEPFNYGYTF. V is TRBV30 and J is TRBJ1-2; D uncertain. V was cut by 5 bases and J by 1 base, with 17 bases left in between. Per germline, CDR1 GTSNPN and CDR2 SVGIG (reference sequence). The CDR3 runs 15 residues. Supplemented by reference TRBV30 and TRBJ1-2, the full variable domain reads SQTIHQWPATLVQPVGSPLSLECTVEGTSNPNLYWYRQAAGRGLQLLFYSVGIGQISSEVPQNLSASRPQDRQFILSSKKLLLSDSGFYLCAWGRVEPFNYGYTFGSGTRLTVV.

J is TRBJ1-3 and V is TRBV5-5; D gene uncertain. The germline V gene encodes CDR1 SGHKS and CDR2 YYEKEE (reference sequence). The CDR3 loop spans 15 amino acids. Trimming removed 4 bases from V and 7 bases from J, with 18 bases in between. CDR3 sequence reads: CASSRERSLGNTIYF. CDR3 in DNA: TGTGCCAGCAGCCGCGAGCGTTCTCTGGGTAACACCATATATTTT.

The chain combines TRBV6-5 with TRBJ2-7; no firm D call. Germline CDR1 reads MNHEY; CDR2 reads SVGAGI. V lost 7 bases to trimming and J lost 3 bases, with 10 bases between them. This CDR3 has 12 amino acids. As DNA, the CDR3 is TGTGCCAGCACAGGAATGAACTACGAGCAGTACTTC. It is translated as CASTGMNYEQYF.

The chain employs TRBV15 and TRBJ2-7; no firm D call. Germline V gives CDR1 LNHNV, CDR2 YYDKDF (reference sequence). The V gene lost 0 bases and the J gene lost 6 bases, with 9 bases spanning the gap. The CDR3 consists of 13 residues. The CDR3 DNA sequence: TGTGCCACCAGCAGAGATTTGCGTCCCGAGCAGTACTTC. This sequence encodes CATSRDLRPEQYF.

This chain links TRBV5-4 with TRBJ2-3; 10 nucleotides align to TRBD2. Germline loops: CDR1 SGHNT, CDR2 YYREEE (reference sequence). The CDR3 runs 12 residues. CDR3 region: CSSGGATDTQYF. The CDR3 DNA follows: TGTTCAAGCGGGGGGGCAACAGATACGCAGTATTTT.

The chain carries TRBV5-1 and TRBJ2-3; 7 bases fit TRBD2. There are 15 residues in the CDR3. With V trimmed by 4 bases and J by 4 bases, 9 bases remained unmatched. CDR1 and CDR2 (germline): SGHRS, YFSETQ. This CDR3 is CASSLWGGSADTQYF. The CDR3 DNA reads as TGCGCCAGCAGCCTCTGGGGGGGGAGTGCAGATACGCAGTATTTT.

The chain joins TRBV28 to TRBJ1-2; D is undetermined. Deletions cut 5 bases from V and 4 bases from J, with 14 bases between. In germline, CDR1 is MDHEN, CDR2 SYDVKM. The length of the CDR3 is 14 residues. The chain's CDR3 is CASSTGQDTYGYTF. CDR3 in DNA: TGTGCCAGCAGTACCGGCCAGGATACCTATGGCTACACCTTC.

In nucleotides, the CDR3 is TGTGCCTGGAACGAGGGGGTCCTCTATGGTGGCTACACCTTC. As protein: CAWNEGVLYGGYTF. The chain carries TRBV30 and TRBJ1-2; perhaps TRBD1 as D (6 bases). The V gene lost 4 bases and the J gene lost 7 bases, with 19 bases spanning the gap. Germline CDR1 is GTSNPN and CDR2 is SVGIG (reference sequence). CDR3 length equals 14 residues.

The chain is built from TRBV6-5 and TRBJ2-7; maybe TRBD1 (6 bases). The V and J ends lost 6 bases and 5 bases respectively, with 14 bases between them. The CDR3 has 13 residues. In germline, CDR1 is MNHEY, CDR2 SVGAGI. Written as DNA, the CDR3 is TGTGCCAGCAGGACTTTACAGGGTCACGAGCAGTACTTC. Translated, it gives CASRTLQGHEQYF.

The chain carries TRBV19 and TRBJ1-2; 9 bases align to TRBD1. CDR3 length: 14 amino acids. CDR1 and CDR2 from the germline V gene are LNHDA and SQIVND (reference sequence). J was trimmed by 6 bases and V by 6 bases; bases with no gene match: 8. The chain's CDR3 is CASSQDRGLHGYTF. The CDR3 DNA is TGTGCCAGTAGCCAGGACAGGGGACTGCATGGCTACACCTTC.

The rearrangement joins TRBV4-1 to TRBJ1-4; D perhaps matches TRBD1 (5 bases). This CDR3 has 15 residues. Trimming removed 4 bases at V and 8 bases at J, with 17 bases between. The V gene's germline CDR1 is MGHRA and CDR2 YSYEKL. The DNA for the CDR3 is TGCGCCAGCAGCCTTCGGGAGGGGACCGACGAAAAACTGTTTTTT. Amino acid sequence: CASSLREGTDEKLFF.

The rearrangement links TRBV4-1 to TRBJ1-2; D is perhaps TRBD1 (6 bases). Germline V lookup: CDR1 MGHRA, CDR2 YSYEKL. The CDR3 runs to 13 residues. The V end lost 0 bases, the J end lost 6 bases, and 8 bases lay between the germline ends. The CDR3 coding sequence is TGCGCCAGCAGCCAAGAGGCAGGGGATGGCTACACCTTC. This sequence encodes CASSQEAGDGYTF.

The chain couples TRBV6-5 to TRBJ1-2, with 8 bases matching TRBD1. Germline loops: CDR1 MNHEY, CDR2 SVGAGI. The CDR3 covers 11 residues. V gave up 4 bases and J gave up 14 bases; unmatched junction bases: 6. CDR3 nucleotide sequence: TGTGCCAGCAGTTCACAGGGGGACAATACCTTC. Translating it yields CASSSQGDNTF.

V is TRBV2 and J is TRBJ2-7; 10 bases agree with TRBD2. Per germline, CDR1 SNHLY and CDR2 FYNNEI. V shed 2 bases and J 3 bases; nucleotides not matched to a gene: 4. There are 15 residues in the CDR3. As DNA, the CDR3 is TGTGCCAGCAGTGAATCTAGCGGGGGCCGCTACGAGCAGTACTTC. It yields the protein CASSESSGGRYEQYF.

This clone was recorded only once. The chain links TRBV5-1 to TRBJ1-2, with 11 nucleotides matching TRBD1. CDR1 and CDR2 (germline): SGHRS, YFSETQ. CDR3 length equals 15 residues. Trimming at V came to 4 bases and at J to 8 bases, leaving 10 bases not matched to a gene. CDR3: CASSLPGQGAWGYTF. The CDR3, as DNA: TGCGCCAGCAGCCTCCCCGGACAGGGGGCATGGGGCTACACCTTC.

The gene calls are TRBV7-3 and TRBJ1-5; maybe TRBD1 (5 bases). Germline CDR1 and CDR2: SGHTA and FQGTGA. V was shortened by 0 bases and J by 1 base, with 10 bases between the two germline ends. This CDR3 has 16 residues. CDR3 in amino acids: CASSLTQGMSNQPQHF. The CDR3 DNA is TGTGCCAGCAGCTTAACGCAGGGAATGAGCAATCAGCCCCAGCATTTT. The whole variable domain, remainder taken from reference TRBV7-3 and TRBJ1-5, is GAGVSQTPSNKVTEKGKYVELRCDPISGHTALYWYRQSLGQGPEFLIYFQGTGAADDSGLPNDRFFAVRPEGSVSTLKIQRTERGDSAVYLCASSLTQGMSNQPQHFGDGTRLSIL.

This clone was picked up one time. In DNA, the CDR3 is TGTGCCAGCCTTGTAGGATTAGCGGGGGGATCCCCGTACTTC. Translated, it gives CASLVGLAGGSPYF. This chain links TRBV2 with TRBJ2-5; 10 nucleotides align to TRBD2. This CDR3 region has 14 residues. The germline CDR1 and CDR2 sequences are SNHLY and FYNNEI. V lost 8 bases to trimming and J lost 13 bases; unmatched junction nucleotides: 16.

The rearrangement joins TRBV7-9 to TRBJ1-3; 8 bases match TRBD1. This CDR3 has 19 residues. V was clipped by 0 bases and J by 0 bases; unmatched bases: 10. Germline lookup yields CDR1 SEHNR and CDR2 FQNEAQ (reference sequence). The CDR3 is CASSLARRDRLLSGNTIYF. CDR3 bases: TGTGCCAGCAGCTTAGCTCGCCGGGACAGGCTCCTCTCTGGAAACACCATATATTTT.

The genes are TRBV7-9 and TRBJ2-1, with 12 bases identical to TRBD1. Germline CDR1 reads SEHNR; CDR2 reads FQNEAQ (reference sequence). V lost 4 bases, J lost 7 bases, and 5 bases stayed unmatched. This CDR3 has 15 residues. CDR3 DNA: TGTGCCAGCAGCTCCGGGGGACAGGGGGCAAATGAGCAGTTCTTC. It is translated as CASSSGGQGANEQFF. The whole variable domain, filled in from reference TRBV7-9 and TRBJ2-1, reads DTGVSQNPRHKITKRGQNVTFRCDPISEHNRLYWYRQTLGQGPEFLTYFQNEAQLEKSRLLSDRFSAERPKGSFSTLEIQRTEQGDSAMYLCASSSGGQGANEQFFGPGTRLTVL.

This clone occurred once. The chain uses TRBV9 and TRBJ1-1; no reliable D call. Trimming pared 4 bases from V and 4 bases from J, leaving 17 bases between. The germline V gene has CDR1 SGDLS and CDR2 YYNGEE. This CDR3 is 15 amino acids long. The CDR3 here is CASSPSAATGTEAFF. The CDR3 bases are TGTGCCAGCAGCCCTTCTGCTGCTACTGGCACTGAAGCTTTCTTT.

This sequence joins TRBV24-1 and TRBJ1-5; 7 bases agree with TRBD1. The CDR3 length is 14 residues. CDR1 and CDR2 from the germline V gene are KGHDR and SFDVKD. With V trimmed by 5 bases and J by 3 bases, 3 bases remained unmatched. The CDR3 region is CATSGQGSNQPQHF. The CDR3 nucleotides read TGTGCCACCAGTGGACAGGGCTCCAATCAGCCCCAGCATTTT.

The rearrangement joins TRBV29-1 to TRBJ2-1, with D hard to call. V was clipped by 5 bases and J by 6 bases, with 20 bases between them. The CDR3 has 15 amino acids. The germline V gene encodes CDR1 SQVTM and CDR2 ANQGSEA. In DNA, the CDR3 is TGCAGCGTTCCCGAGGAGATCCCGCGAATCAATGAGCAGTTCTTC. Protein product: CSVPEEIPRINEQFF.

This sequence joins TRBV7-6 and TRBJ1-3; D remains ambiguous. Germline assignment: CDR1 SGHVS and CDR2 FNYEAQ. V lost 8 bases, J lost 0 bases, and 8 bases lay in between. The CDR3 covers 13 residues. The CDR3 here is CASGLNSGNTIYF. As DNA, the CDR3 is TGTGCCAGCGGGCTGAACTCTGGAAACACCATATATTTT.

V and J are TRBV5-1 and TRBJ2-3; D gene unclear. The V gene lost 0 bases and the J gene lost 0 bases, with 8 bases spanning the gap. Germline V gene lookup returns CDR1 SGHRS and CDR2 YFSETQ. The CDR3 sequence is 15 residues long. CDR3 DNA sequence: TGCGCCAGCAGCTTGGACAGCTCTAGCACAGATACGCAGTATTTT. This gives the protein CASSLDSSSTDTQYF.

The rearrangement joins TRBV19 to TRBJ1-5; TRBD1 aligns across 7 bases. Germline loops: CDR1 LNHDA, CDR2 SQIVND (reference sequence). With V trimmed by 4 bases and J by 6 bases, 9 bases remained unmatched. The CDR3 covers 15 residues. CDR3 sequence (DNA): TGTGCCAGTAGTAGCAGACAGGGTTTAGGTCAGCCCCAGCATTTT. Its protein product is CASSSRQGLGQPQHF.

This clone turned up a few times. V usage is TRBV3-1 (or the pseudogene TRBV3-2) and J usage is TRBJ1-6, with TRBD1 matching 7 bases. This CDR3 is built from 14 residues. Losses at the gene ends were 2 bases for V and 10 bases for J; bases not matched to a gene: 5. Germline CDR1 LGHDT, CDR2 YNNKEL (reference sequence). The CDR3 region has the DNA TGTGCCAGCAGCCAACCCGGACAGGACTCACCCCTCCACTTT. It codes for CASSQPGQDSPLHF.

The gene calls are TRBV19 and TRBJ1-5, with 9 bases lining up with TRBD1. V was pared by 5 bases and J by 8 bases, with 10 bases of the junction left unmatched. The germline CDR1 and CDR2 sequences are LNHDA and SQIVND (reference sequence). The CDR3 length is 15 residues. The CDR3 region has the DNA TGTGCCAGTAGTTCCCTCGGGACAGGGAGGGAGCCCCAGCATTTT. This encodes CASSSLGTGREPQHF. The whole variable domain, filled in from reference TRBV19 and TRBJ1-5, reads DGGITQSPKYLFRKEGQNVTLSCEQNLNHDAMYWYRQDPGQGLRLIYYSQIVNDFQKGDIAEGYSVSREKKESFPLTVTSAQKNPTAFYLCASSSLGTGREPQHFGDGTRLSIL.

V usage is TRBV6-2 or TRBV6-3 and J usage is TRBJ2-3, with 10 bases lining up with TRBD2. The CDR3 length is 16 residues. Germline-derived CDR1 and CDR2 are MNHEY and SVGEGT. V was pared by 2 bases and J by 4 bases, with 6 bases of the junction left unmatched. CDR3 region: CASSYLSSGGADTQYF. The CDR3 DNA follows: TGTGCCAGCAGTTACCTCTCGAGCGGGGGGGCAGATACGCAGTATTTT.

The rearrangement joins TRBV19 to TRBJ2-1, with a tentative D call TRBD1 (5 bases). This CDR3 region has 16 residues. Trimming shortened V by 0 bases and J by 0 bases, and 9 bases separated the two germline ends. From germline, CDR1 is LNHDA and CDR2 SQIVND (reference sequence). The chain's CDR3 is CASSIETASSYNEQFF. CDR3 nucleotide sequence: TGTGCCAGTAGTATAGAGACAGCGAGCTCCTACAATGAGCAGTTCTTC.

As to this clone: A much larger clonotype is one base distant, so this may be a read error. The V and J genes are TRBV7-2 and TRBJ1-1; D gene ambiguous. This CDR3 contains 13 residues. V was clipped by 1 base and J by 1 base, with 4 bases between them. From germline, CDR1 is SGHTA and CDR2 FQGNSA. CDR3 nucleotide sequence: TGTGCCAGCAGCTTAGACACGAACACTGAAGCTTTCTTT. It yields the protein CASSLDTNTEAFF.

This chain connects TRBV7-9 to TRBJ1-2; TRBD1 matches at 11 bases. CDR3 length: 14 residues. Germline V lookup: CDR1 SEHNR, CDR2 FQNEAQ (reference sequence). J was trimmed by 6 bases and V by 5 bases; bases with no gene match: 5. CDR3 nucleotides: TGTGCCAGCAGCCCGGGACAGGGGGGGAATGGCTACACCTTC. Amino acids: CASSPGQGGNGYTF.